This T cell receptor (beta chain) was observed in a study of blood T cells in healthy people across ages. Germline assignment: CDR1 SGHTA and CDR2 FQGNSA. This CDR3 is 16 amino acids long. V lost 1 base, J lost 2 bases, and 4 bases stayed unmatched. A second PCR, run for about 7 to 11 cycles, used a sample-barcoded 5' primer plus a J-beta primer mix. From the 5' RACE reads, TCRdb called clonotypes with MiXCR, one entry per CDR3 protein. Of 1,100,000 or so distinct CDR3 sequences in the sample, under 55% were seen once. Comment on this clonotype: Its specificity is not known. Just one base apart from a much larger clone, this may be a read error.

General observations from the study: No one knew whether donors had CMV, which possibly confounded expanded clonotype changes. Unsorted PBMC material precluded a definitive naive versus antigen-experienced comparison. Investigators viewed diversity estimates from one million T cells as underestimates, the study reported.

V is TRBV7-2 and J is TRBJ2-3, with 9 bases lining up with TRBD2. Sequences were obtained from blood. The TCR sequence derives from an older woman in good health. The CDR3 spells CASSLVGGRATDTQYF. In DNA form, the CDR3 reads TGTGCCAGCAGCTTAGTCGGCGGGAGGGCCACAGATACGCAGTATTTT.